Listed below are T cell receptor beta chains from one sample, sequenced in a study of T cells after yellow fever vaccination. MiXCR was run by TCRdb on the 5' RACE reads, yielding one entry per CDR3 protein. The sample gives approximately 85,000 distinct CDR3 sequences, roughly 14% of which show up once; just under 25% is in the top ten. The sample here was CD8+ T cells not binding an NS4B(214-222) dextramer, sorted from PBMCs, taken 21 days after the first yellow fever vaccination. All receptors come from a man in his late teens or twenties who received the YFV17D yellow fever vaccine. CDR3s include the opening cysteine and the closing phenylalanine or tryptophan. Each record gives: CDR3 length, V gene, clone size, J gene, D gene, CDR3 protein, CDR3 DNA. The D gene is left open where the match is weak. Clone size is shown for a subset of rows, as once, few, many or a class of expanded clone.

14	TRBV6-1	.	TRBJ1-1	.	CASIDRTTKREAFF	TGTGCCAGCATCGACAGGACCACCAAAAGGGAGGCTTTCTTT
13	TRBV29-1	.	TRBJ1-1	.	CSVEESDSTEAFF	TGCAGCGTTGAAGAGTCGGACAGCACTGAAGCTTTCTTT
16	TRBV6-2/TRBV6-3	few	TRBJ2-7	TRBD1	CASRGLRDSLSYEQYF	TGTGCCAGCAGGGGCTTACGGGACAGTCTGTCCTACGAGCAGTACTTC
14	TRBV20-1	.	TRBJ2-2	.	CSAILTGFTGELFF	TGCAGTGCCATCCTTACAGGGTTCACCGGGGAGCTGTTTTTT
16	TRBV3-1	few	TRBJ1-6	.	CASSQARFSYNSPLHF	TGTGCCAGCAGCCAGGCGCGGTTCTCCTATAATTCACCCCTCCACTTT
16	TRBV20-1	many	TRBJ2-2	.	CSASGLTGTNTGELFF	TGCAGTGCTAGCGGTTTGACAGGAACTAACACCGGGGAGCTGTTTTTT
17	TRBV3-1	.	TRBJ2-5	TRBD1	CASSQTLRDREKETQYF	TGTGCCAGCAGCCAAACTCTCCGGGACAGGGAGAAAGAGACCCAGTACTTC
14	TRBV6-2/TRBV6-3	few	TRBJ2-1	TRBD2	CASSHGGEINEQFF	TGTGCCAGCAGCCACGGGGGGGAAATCAATGAGCAGTTCTTC
15	TRBV30	few	TRBJ2-5	.	CAWSDPRGGKETQYF	TGTGCCTGGAGTGACCCGCGGGGTGGAAAAGAGACCCAGTACTTC
14	TRBV6-5	many	TRBJ1-5	.	CASSRRLGNQPQHF	TGTGCCAGCAGCCGACGACTGGGCAATCAGCCCCAGCATTTT
14	TRBV5-1	few	TRBJ2-1	.	CASSQTGPPNEQFF	TGCGCCAGCAGCCAAACCGGGCCACCTAATGAGCAGTTCTTC
14	TRBV6-4	.	TRBJ1-1	.	CASSDSRFGTEAFF	TGTGCCAGCAGTGACTCGAGATTTGGCACTGAAGCTTTCTTT
15	TRBV4-3	few	TRBJ1-6	.	CASSRGGGLRSPLHF	TGCGCCAGCAGCCGAGGGGGGGGCCTCCGTTCACCCCTCCACTTT
17	TRBV12-3/TRBV12-4	.	TRBJ1-3	.	CASTPPGLPLKGNTIYF	TGTGCCAGCACCCCCCCGGGGCTACCCTTAAAGGGAAACACCATATATTTT
14	TRBV20-1	once	TRBJ1-6	.	CSARITKDYSPLHF	TGCAGTGCTAGGATCACGAAAGACTATTCACCCCTCCACTTT